These 27 T cell receptor beta chains originate from one sample sequenced in a study of T-cell memory formation after mild COVID-19. Using its own MiXCR run on the 5' RACE reads, TCRdb lists one record per CDR3 protein. Here the sample spans 350,000 to 500,000 distinct CDR3 sequences, approximately 18% being singletons. The sample was PBMCs or a T cell subset sorted from them (not recorded which). Every receptor here comes from a man younger than 35 who had mild COVID-19 (a few samples of this study predate the infection). Cell type and time point are not known.

This clonotype was observed a few times. V is TRBV6-5 and J is TRBJ2-1, with 11 bases that match TRBD2. Germline trimming cut 8 bases from V and 7 bases from J; bases unmatched to any gene: 10. The CDR3 extends over 15 amino acids. CDR1 and CDR2 (germline): MNHEY, SVGAGI. In DNA, the CDR3 is TGTGCCAGCGCATTAATAGCGGGGGGGACGAATGAGCAGTTCTTC. It encodes CASALIAGGTNEQFF.

This clonotype showed up just a few times. This chain connects TRBV11-2 to TRBJ2-7; 8 nucleotides agree with TRBD2. The ends lost 7 bases at V and 5 bases at J; junction bases unmatched: 7. Germline CDR1 and CDR2: SGHAT and FQNNGV. This CDR3 has 13 amino acids. CDR3 sequence reads: CASKPGLVHEQYF. The CDR3 nucleotides are TGTGCCAGCAAACCGGGACTAGTCCACGAGCAGTACTTC.

The chain joins TRBV5-1 to TRBJ1-3; 9 bases line up with TRBD1. The CDR3 consists of 16 residues. V gave up 0 bases and J gave up 3 bases; unmatched junction bases: 4. CDR1 and CDR2 from the germline V gene are SGHRS and YFSETQ. The CDR3 region is CASSLAPTGGGNTIYF. The CDR3 DNA reads TGCGCCAGCAGCTTGGCCCCGACAGGGGGTGGAAACACCATATATTTT.

The sample holds a few counts of this clonotype. This rearrangement joins TRBV9 to TRBJ2-3; a weak D match, TRBD1 (6 bases). Germline lookup yields CDR1 SGDLS and CDR2 YYNGEE. This CDR3 contains 15 residues. The V and J ends lost 3 bases and 2 bases respectively, with 13 bases between them. CDR3 loop: CASSAPDSATDTQYF. The CDR3 region has the DNA TGTGCCAGCAGCGCTCCGGACAGCGCCACAGATACGCAGTATTTT. The full variable domain, its missing parts supplied by reference TRBV9 and TRBJ2-3, is DSGVTQTPKHLITATGQRVTLRCSPRSGDLSVYWYQQSLDQGLQFLIQYYNGEERAKGNILERFSAQQFPDLHSELNLSSLELGDSALYFCASSAPDSATDTQYFGPGTRLTVL.

This clonotype was detected a few times. V usage is TRBV20-1 and J usage is TRBJ2-7; possible D gene TRBD1, 6 bases. The CDR3 covers 12 residues. Germline CDR1 is DFQATT and CDR2 is SNEGSKA (reference sequence). V was trimmed by 2 bases and J by 5 bases, leaving 10 bases between them. The CDR3: CSARSGVDEQYF. The CDR3 region has the DNA TGCAGTGCTAGATCAGGGGTGGACGAGCAGTACTTC.

This clonotype was found a few times. The V call is TRBV7-2, the J call TRBJ2-1; 7 positions agree with TRBD2. Germline CDR1 and CDR2: SGHTA and FQGNSA. The CDR3 is made up of 18 amino acids. V shed 5 bases, J shed 0 bases, and the junction held 13 bases outside the gene matches. The CDR3: CASSLPPWRGISYNEQFF. CDR3 sequence (DNA): TGTGCCAGCAGCCTCCCTCCTTGGCGGGGGATCTCCTACAATGAGCAGTTCTTC.

This clonotype was counted ten times or more. The gene calls are TRBV11-2 and TRBJ2-5; 7 bases are a match to TRBD2. The CDR3 covers 15 residues. CDR1 is SGHAT and CDR2 is FQNNGV in the germline V gene. The V gene end was trimmed by 5 bases and the J gene end by 2 bases; junction bases not matched to a gene: 8. The CDR3 nucleotides read TGTGCCAGCAGCCCCTCCTGGGGGGGGCAAGAGACCCAGTACTTC. Protein product: CASSPSWGGQETQYF.

This clonotype has a handful of counts. The chain combines TRBV14 with TRBJ1-1; D not certain. Germline assignment: CDR1 SGHDN and CDR2 FVKESK. V was trimmed by 2 bases and J by 5 bases, leaving 15 bases between them. The CDR3 has 15 amino acids. CDR3 DNA: TGTGCCAGCAGCCAATCCACCGCAAGGAGGACTGAAGCTTTCTTT. Amino acid sequence: CASSQSTARRTEAFF.

In its sample, this clonotype was seen many times. The chain combines TRBV20-1 with TRBJ2-1, with 10 positions matching TRBD2. Germline assignment: CDR1 DFQATT and CDR2 SNEGSKA (reference sequence). The CDR3 contains 15 residues. V shed 0 bases and J 2 bases; nucleotides not matched to a gene: 1. The CDR3 DNA follows: TGCAGTGCTAGAGAGCTAGCGGGGGCCTACAATGAGCAGTTCTTC. Translating gives CSARELAGAYNEQFF.

This clonotype has only one observation. The V gene is TRBV5-6, the J gene TRBJ2-7, with 10 nucleotides matching TRBD1. Germline trimming cut 4 bases from V and 5 bases from J; bases unmatched to any gene: 9. The CDR3 covers 15 residues. Germline V CDR1 and CDR2: SGHDT, YYEEEE. CDR3 sequence reads: CASSLGDRGVHEQYV. CDR3 nucleotide sequence: TGTGCCAGCAGCCTAGGGGACAGGGGAGTCCACGAGCAGTACGTC.

The J gene is TRBJ2-1, the V gene TRBV21-1; the listed D gene, TRBD2, was not tested against the DNA. TRBV21-1 is termed a pseudogene. The length of the CDR3 is 12 residues. The chain's CDR3 is CASSRLAEGQFF. The CDR3 DNA reads TGTGCCAGCAGCAGATTAGCCGAGGGGCAGTTCTTC.

This clonotype was observed a few times. The chain has TRBV6-6 and TRBJ2-5, with TRBD1 identical over 10 bases. Losses at the gene ends were 6 bases for V and 5 bases for J; bases not matched to a gene: 6. From germline, CDR1 is MNHNY and CDR2 SVGAGI (reference sequence). This CDR3 contains 14 residues. DNA for the CDR3: TGTGCCAGCAGCTCCGGGACAGGGGACGAGACCCAGTACTTC. Residues: CASSSGTGDETQYF.

The table lists this clonotype with many counts. V is TRBV10-3 and J is TRBJ2-7; TRBD1 might be the D (6 bases). Germline V gene data show CDR1 as ENHRY and CDR2 as SYGVKD. Trimming took 9 bases from V and 0 from J, leaving 9 bases between them. The length of the CDR3 is 12 residues. The CDR3 here is CAIGQSSYEQYF. In DNA form, the CDR3 reads TGTGCCATAGGACAGAGCTCCTACGAGCAGTACTTC.

Details on this clonotype: Sequence at one end of the junction differs from germline and may be a read error. The chain couples TRBV20-1 to TRBJ2-1; D is perhaps TRBD1 or TRBD2 (5 bases each). Germline V gives CDR1 DFQATT, CDR2 SNEGSKA (reference sequence). The CDR3 spans 14 residues. DNA of the CDR3: TGCAGTGCCAGAGGGGCTTACCATGGCAATGAGCAGTTCTTC. Translation gives CSARGAYHGNEQFF.

The V call is TRBV21-1, the J call TRBJ1-4. TRBV21-1 is a documented pseudogene. This CDR3 is built from 11 residues. The CDR3 sequence: CASRREEKLFF. The CDR3 nucleotides read TGTGCCAGCAGGAGAGAGGAAAAACTGTTTTTT.

The rearrangement uses TRBV6-5 and TRBJ2-5, with 12 bases identical to TRBD2. CDR1 MNHEY and CDR2 SVGAGI come from the germline V gene. The V segment lost 5 bases and the J segment 3 bases; nucleotides outside the gene matches: 1. This CDR3 has 14 residues. The CDR3 loop is CASSRLAGEETQYF. The CDR3 DNA follows: TGTGCCAGCAGTAGACTAGCGGGGGAAGAGACCCAGTACTTC.

This clonotype came up a few times. This chain links TRBV5-1 with TRBJ2-3, with 16 nucleotides matching TRBD2. J gave up 5 bases and V 4 bases, and 7 bases lay outside the gene matches. This CDR3 spans 17 amino acids. The germline V gene encodes CDR1 SGHRS and CDR2 YFSETQ. CDR3 nucleotide sequence: TGCGCCAGCAGCCCAGGGACTAGCGGGGGGGCCGTAGATACGCAGTATTTT. Encoded protein: CASSPGTSGGAVDTQYF.

This sequence joins TRBV5-1 and TRBJ2-1; unclear D gene. This CDR3 is built from 15 residues. Trimming pared 3 bases from V and 6 bases from J, leaving 16 bases between. In germline, CDR1 is SGHRS, CDR2 YFSETQ. The CDR3 loop reads CASSYGRSFGNEQFF. The CDR3 nucleotides read TGCGCCAGCAGCTACGGTAGGTCCTTTGGCAATGAGCAGTTCTTC.

This clonotype was counted between two and nine times. The chain carries TRBV5-1 and TRBJ2-2; a weak D match, TRBD2 (5 bases). The CDR3 has 17 residues. Germline assignment: CDR1 SGHRS and CDR2 YFSETQ. Between the trimmed V and J ends, which lost 0 bases and 0 bases, there was a span of 12 bases. The CDR3 protein is CASSLAGGPANTGELFF. The CDR3 DNA reads TGCGCCAGCAGCTTGGCCGGCGGGCCCGCGAACACCGGGGAGCTGTTTTTT.

The table lists this clonotype with a few counts. V is TRBV18 and J is TRBJ1-2; D uncertain. This CDR3 is built from 16 residues. The germline V gene encodes CDR1 KGHSH and CDR2 LQKENI. V was cut by 1 base and J by 5 bases, with 17 bases left in between. CDR3 sequence reads: CASSPRRGSQPYGYTF. CDR3 coding DNA: TGTGCCAGCTCACCACGGAGAGGCAGCCAACCGTATGGCTACACCTTC. Full variable domain (outside the CDR3, taken from reference TRBV18 and TRBJ1-2): NAGVMQNPRHLVRRRGQEARLRCSPMKGHSHVYWYRQLPEEGLKFMVYLQKENIIDESGMPKERFSAEFPKEGPSILRIQQVVRGDSAAYFCASSPRRGSQPYGYTFGSGTRLTVV.

This clonotype appeared a few times. This chain uses TRBV5-1 with TRBJ2-1; the match to TRBD1 covers 7 bases. The CDR3 length is 18 residues. The germline V gene encodes CDR1 SGHRS and CDR2 YFSETQ. J gave up 8 bases and V 9 bases, and 26 bases lay outside the gene matches. For the CDR3, the DNA is TGCGCCACCCGACAGGGCAACCATCGTATTCGGCTATGGGATGAGCAGTTCTTC. Amino acid sequence: CATRQGNHRIRLWDEQFF.

The rearrangement joins TRBV6-6 to TRBJ2-4; a possible D gene is TRBD2 (6 bases). V was cut by 10 bases and J by 11 bases, with 12 bases left in between. The CDR3 covers 10 residues. Germline-derived CDR1 and CDR2 are MNHNY and SVGAGI (reference sequence). CDR3 nucleotides: TGTGCCACCATAGGAGGGGTTCAGTACTTC. Amino acid sequence: CATIGGVQYF.

This clonotype has only a few counts. The J gene is TRBJ2-7, the V gene TRBV3-1; no reliable D call. Trimming cost V 2 bases and J 2 bases, with 7 bases left between them. From germline, CDR1 is LGHDT and CDR2 YNNKEL (reference sequence). The CDR3 has 13 residues. The CDR3 coding sequence is TGTGCCAGCAGCCAAAATATACCCTACGAGCAGTACTTC. Amino acid sequence: CASSQNIPYEQYF.

This clonotype was observed many times. This rearrangement joins TRBV7-9 to TRBJ2-1; 10 bases are shared with TRBD1. There are 15 residues in the CDR3. Trimming removed 4 bases from V and 2 bases from J; junction bases left unmatched: 2. Germline CDR1 reads SEHNR; CDR2 reads FQNEAQ (reference sequence). CDR3 residues: CASSSGTGAYNEQFF. CDR3 bases: TGTGCCAGCAGCTCTGGGACAGGGGCCTACAATGAGCAGTTCTTC.

In its sample, this clonotype was seen many times. The gene calls are TRBV5-1 and TRBJ2-3; TRBD2 is a possible D gene (6 bases). CDR1 and CDR2 from the germline V gene are SGHRS and YFSETQ. The CDR3 covers 14 residues. Trimming cost V 1 base and J 4 bases, with 10 bases left between them. The CDR3 reads CASSLRGTPDTQYF. The CDR3 DNA follows: TGCGCCAGCAGCTTGCGGGGGACCCCAGATACGCAGTATTTT.

The rearrangement uses TRBV6-5 and TRBJ1-6; D call uncertain. V was cut by 6 bases and J by 13 bases, with 13 bases left in between. The length of the CDR3 is 12 residues. Germline CDR1 is MNHEY and CDR2 is SVGAGI. The CDR3, as DNA: TGTGCCAGCAGGCTCCTCCCGGGGCCCCTCCACTTT. This encodes CASRLLPGPLHF.

The chain joins TRBV6-6 to TRBJ1-5, with TRBD1 identical over 9 bases. V lost 2 bases and J lost 3; bases outside the gene matches: 5. The CDR3 has 16 residues. Germline CDR1 reads MNHNY; CDR2 reads SVGAGI (reference sequence). CDR3 DNA sequence: TGTGCCAGCAGTTACGCGGGACAGGGACTCAATCAGCCCCAGCATTTT. It specifies CASSYAGQGLNQPQHF.